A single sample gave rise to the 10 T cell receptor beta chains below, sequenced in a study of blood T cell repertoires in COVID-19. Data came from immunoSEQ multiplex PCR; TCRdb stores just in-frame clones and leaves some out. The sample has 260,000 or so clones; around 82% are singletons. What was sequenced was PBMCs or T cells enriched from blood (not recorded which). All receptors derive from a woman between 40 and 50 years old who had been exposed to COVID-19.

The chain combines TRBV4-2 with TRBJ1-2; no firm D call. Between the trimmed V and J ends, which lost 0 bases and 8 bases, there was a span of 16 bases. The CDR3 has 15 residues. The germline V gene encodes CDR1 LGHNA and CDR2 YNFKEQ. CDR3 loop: CASSQESAGAGGYTF. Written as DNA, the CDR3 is TGTGCCAGCAGCCAAGAGTCAGCGGGCGCCGGCGGCTACACCTTC.

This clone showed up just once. CDR3 DNA sequence: TGCGCCAGCAGCCAAGGACAGCAATATGGCTACACCTTC. Its translation is CASSQGQQYGYTF. The rearrangement joins TRBV4-3 to TRBJ1-2; D possibly corresponds to TRBD1 (5 bases). The CDR3 is 13 amino acids. The V end lost 1 base, the J end lost 5 bases, and 8 bases lay between the germline ends. Germline CDR1 LGHNA, CDR2 YSLEER.

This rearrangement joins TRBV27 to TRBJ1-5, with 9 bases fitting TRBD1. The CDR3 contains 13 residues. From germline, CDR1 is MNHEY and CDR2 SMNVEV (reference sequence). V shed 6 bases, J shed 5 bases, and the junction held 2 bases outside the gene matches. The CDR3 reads CASSWDRDQPQHF. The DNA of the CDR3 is TGTGCCAGCAGCTGGGACAGGGATCAGCCCCAGCATTTT.

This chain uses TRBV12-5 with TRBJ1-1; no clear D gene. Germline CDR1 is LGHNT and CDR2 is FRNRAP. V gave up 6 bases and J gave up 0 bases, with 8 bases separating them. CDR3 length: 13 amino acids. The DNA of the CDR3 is TGTGCTAGTGGGACTTCAATGAACACTGAAGCTTTCTTT. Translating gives CASGTSMNTEAFF.

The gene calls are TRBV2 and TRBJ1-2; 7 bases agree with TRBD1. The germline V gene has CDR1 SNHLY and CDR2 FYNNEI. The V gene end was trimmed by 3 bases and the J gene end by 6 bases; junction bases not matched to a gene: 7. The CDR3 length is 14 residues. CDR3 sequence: CASSETTGVDGYTF. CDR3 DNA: TGTGCCAGCAGTGAGACAACAGGGGTGGATGGCTACACCTTC.

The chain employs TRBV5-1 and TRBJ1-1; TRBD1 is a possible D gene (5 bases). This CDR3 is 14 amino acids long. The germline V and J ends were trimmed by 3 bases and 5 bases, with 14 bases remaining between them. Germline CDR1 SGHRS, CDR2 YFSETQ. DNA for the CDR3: TGCGCCAGCAGCTCGGACGGGGGGGAAACTGAAGCTTTCTTT. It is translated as CASSSDGGETEAFF.

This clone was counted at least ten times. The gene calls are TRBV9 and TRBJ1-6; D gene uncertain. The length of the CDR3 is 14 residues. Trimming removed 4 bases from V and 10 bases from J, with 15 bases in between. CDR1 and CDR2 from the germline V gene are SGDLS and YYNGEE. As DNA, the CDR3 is TGTGCCAGCAGCTTTTTGGGCAATTACTCACCCCTCCACTTT. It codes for CASSFLGNYSPLHF.

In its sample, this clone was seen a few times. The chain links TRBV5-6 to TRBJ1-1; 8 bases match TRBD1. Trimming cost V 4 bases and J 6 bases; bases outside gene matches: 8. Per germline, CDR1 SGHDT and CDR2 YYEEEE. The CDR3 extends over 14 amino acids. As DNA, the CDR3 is TGTGCCAGCAGCCTCATAACAGGGGGTGCTGAAGCTTTCTTT. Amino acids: CASSLITGGAEAFF.

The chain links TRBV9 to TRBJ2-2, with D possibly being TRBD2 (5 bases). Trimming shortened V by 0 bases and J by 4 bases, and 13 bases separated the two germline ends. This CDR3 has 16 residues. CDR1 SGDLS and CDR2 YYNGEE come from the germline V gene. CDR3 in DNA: TGTGCCAGCAGCGTAGGGGTCCGGGCGGGCACCGGGGAGCTGTTTTTT. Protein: CASSVGVRAGTGELFF.

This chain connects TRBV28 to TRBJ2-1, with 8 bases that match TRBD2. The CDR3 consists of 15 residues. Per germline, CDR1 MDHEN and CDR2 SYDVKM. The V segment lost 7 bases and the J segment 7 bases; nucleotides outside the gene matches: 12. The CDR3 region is CASTPVGGGSNEQFF. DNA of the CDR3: TGTGCCAGCACCCCTGTCGGCGGGGGGTCGAATGAGCAGTTCTTC.